This T cell receptor (beta chain) is drawn from a study of beta chain features in type 1 diabetes. Expressed TCRB transcripts were sequenced, since all the RNA that had been isolated was reverse transcribed. Libraries were prepared by immunoSEQ multiplex PCR; TCRdb keeps only in-frame clonotypes and omits some of them. The sample has about 640,000 clones, 9.5% to 15% seen once. Note on this clone: Its antigen remains unidentified.

Findings and limits, study-wide: PCR might pick shorter templates more often, in the same way for patients and controls. VDJ junctions in type 1 diabetes patients carried more deletions and fewer insertions. TCRB CDR3s from Type 1 diabetes patients were moderately but significantly shorter in all four CD4+ subsets. Cells with high TCR expression could be over-represented by cDNA sequencing.

This sequence was found in a man aged 25 to 45 with type 1 diabetes. The specimen was naive CD4+ T cells from blood.

This CDR3 reads CASSVEGTSGGATQYF. CDR3 coding DNA: TGTGCCAGCAGCGTAGAAGGGACTAGCGGGGGAGCTACGCAGTATTTT. The V call is TRBV9, the J call TRBJ2-3, with 14 bases that match TRBD2. The CDR3 loop spans 16 amino acids. Germline CDR1 reads SGDLS; CDR2 reads YYNGEE. With V trimmed by 0 bases and J by 8 bases, 5 bases remained unmatched.